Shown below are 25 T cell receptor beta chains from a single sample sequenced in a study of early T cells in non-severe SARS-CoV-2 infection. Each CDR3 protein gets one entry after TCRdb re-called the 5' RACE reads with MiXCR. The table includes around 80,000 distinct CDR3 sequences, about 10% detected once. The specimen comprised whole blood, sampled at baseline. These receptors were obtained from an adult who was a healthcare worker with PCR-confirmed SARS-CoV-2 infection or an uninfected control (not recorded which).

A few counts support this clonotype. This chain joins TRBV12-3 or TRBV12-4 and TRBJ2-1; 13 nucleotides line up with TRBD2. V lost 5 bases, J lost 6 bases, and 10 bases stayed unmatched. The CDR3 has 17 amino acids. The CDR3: CASSPRLTSGRANEQFF. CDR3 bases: TGTGCCAGCAGTCCCCGTCTAACTAGCGGGAGGGCCAATGAGCAGTTCTTC.

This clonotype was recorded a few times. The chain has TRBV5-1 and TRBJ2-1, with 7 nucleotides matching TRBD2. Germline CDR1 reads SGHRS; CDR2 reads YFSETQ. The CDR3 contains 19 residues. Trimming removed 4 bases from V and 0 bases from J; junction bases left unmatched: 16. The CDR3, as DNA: TGCGCCAGCAGCCATACTGGCGGGAGCTTCTTTTTCTCCTACAATGAGCAGTTCTTC. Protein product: CASSHTGGSFFFSYNEQFF.

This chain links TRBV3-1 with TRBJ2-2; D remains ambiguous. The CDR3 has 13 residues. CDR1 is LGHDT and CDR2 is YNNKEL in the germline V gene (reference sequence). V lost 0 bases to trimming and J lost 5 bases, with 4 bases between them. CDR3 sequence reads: CASSQEGTGELFF. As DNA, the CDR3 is TGTGCCAGCAGCCAAGAGGGTACCGGGGAGCTGTTTTTT. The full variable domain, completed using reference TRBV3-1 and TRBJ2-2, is DTAVSQTPKYLVTQMGNDKSIKCEQNLGHDTMYWYKQDSKKFLKIMFSYNNKELIINETVPNRFSPKSPDKAHLNLHINSLELGDSAVYFCASSQEGTGELFFGEGSRLTVL.

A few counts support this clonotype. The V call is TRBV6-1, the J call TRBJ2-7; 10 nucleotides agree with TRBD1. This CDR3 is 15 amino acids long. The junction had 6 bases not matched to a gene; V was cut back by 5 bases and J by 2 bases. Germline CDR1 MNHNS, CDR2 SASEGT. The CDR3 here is CASSLEGQGPYEQYF. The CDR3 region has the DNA TGTGCCAGCAGTTTGGAGGGACAGGGGCCCTACGAGCAGTACTTC.

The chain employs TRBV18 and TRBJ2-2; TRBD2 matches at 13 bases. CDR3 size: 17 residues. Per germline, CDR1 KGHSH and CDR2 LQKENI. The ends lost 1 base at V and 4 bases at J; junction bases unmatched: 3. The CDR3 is CASSPRLAGGGTGELFF. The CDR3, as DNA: TGTGCCAGCTCACCACGACTAGCGGGAGGCGGCACCGGGGAGCTGTTTTTT.

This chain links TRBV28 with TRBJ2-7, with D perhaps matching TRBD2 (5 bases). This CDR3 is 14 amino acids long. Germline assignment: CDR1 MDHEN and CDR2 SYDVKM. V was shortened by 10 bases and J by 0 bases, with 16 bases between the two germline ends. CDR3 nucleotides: TGTGCCACCAAGGGAGTGGGTCCCTCCTACGAGCAGTACTTC. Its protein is CATKGVGPSYEQYF.

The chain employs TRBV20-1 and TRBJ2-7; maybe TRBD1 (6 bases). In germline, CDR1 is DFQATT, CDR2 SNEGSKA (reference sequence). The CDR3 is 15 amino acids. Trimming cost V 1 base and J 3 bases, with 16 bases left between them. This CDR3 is CSARALTGRIYEQYF. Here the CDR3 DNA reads TGCAGTGCTAGAGCCTTAACAGGGCGGATCTACGAGCAGTACTTC.

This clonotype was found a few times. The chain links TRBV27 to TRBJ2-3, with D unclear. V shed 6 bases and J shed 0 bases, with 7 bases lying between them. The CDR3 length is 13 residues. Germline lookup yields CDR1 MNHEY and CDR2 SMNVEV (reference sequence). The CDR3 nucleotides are TGTGCCAGCAGGAAGGGTAGCACAGATACGCAGTATTTT. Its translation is CASRKGSTDTQYF.

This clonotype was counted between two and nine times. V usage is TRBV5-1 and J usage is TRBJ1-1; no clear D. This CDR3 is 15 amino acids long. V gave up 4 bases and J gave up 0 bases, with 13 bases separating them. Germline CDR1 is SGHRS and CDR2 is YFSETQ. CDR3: CASSGAARLNTEAFF. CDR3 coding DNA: TGCGCCAGCAGCGGCGCGGCCAGGCTGAACACTGAAGCTTTCTTT.

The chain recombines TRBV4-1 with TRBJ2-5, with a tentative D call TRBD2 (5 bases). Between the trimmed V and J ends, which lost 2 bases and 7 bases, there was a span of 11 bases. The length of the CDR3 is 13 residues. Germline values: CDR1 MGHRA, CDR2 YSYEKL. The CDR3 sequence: CASSQRTEGTQYF. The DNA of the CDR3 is TGCGCCAGCAGCCAAAGGACCGAGGGGACCCAGTACTTC.

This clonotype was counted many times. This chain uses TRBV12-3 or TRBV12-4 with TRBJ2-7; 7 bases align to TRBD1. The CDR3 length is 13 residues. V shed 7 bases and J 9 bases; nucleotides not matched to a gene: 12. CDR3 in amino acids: CASKPGTEVGQYF. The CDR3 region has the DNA TGTGCCAGCAAACCCGGGACAGAGGTTGGGCAGTACTTC.

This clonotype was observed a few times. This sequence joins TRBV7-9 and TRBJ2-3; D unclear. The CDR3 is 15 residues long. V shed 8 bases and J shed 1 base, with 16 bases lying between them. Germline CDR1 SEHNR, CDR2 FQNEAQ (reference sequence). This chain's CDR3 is CASGVWAAGTDTQYF. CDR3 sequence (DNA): TGTGCCAGCGGGGTTTGGGCAGCAGGCACAGATACGCAGTATTTT.

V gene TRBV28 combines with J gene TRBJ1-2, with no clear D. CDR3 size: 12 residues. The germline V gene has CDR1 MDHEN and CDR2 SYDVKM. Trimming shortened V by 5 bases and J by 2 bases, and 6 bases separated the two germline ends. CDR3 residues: CASSQDNYGYTF. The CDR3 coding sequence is TGTGCCAGCAGTCAGGACAACTATGGCTACACCTTC.

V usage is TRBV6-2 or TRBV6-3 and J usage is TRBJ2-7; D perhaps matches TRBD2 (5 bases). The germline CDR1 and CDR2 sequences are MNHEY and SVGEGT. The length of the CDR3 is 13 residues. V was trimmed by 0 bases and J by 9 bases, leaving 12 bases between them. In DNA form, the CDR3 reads TGTGCCAGCAGTTACTCTGGCAATCGGGGGCAGTACTTC. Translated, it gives CASSYSGNRGQYF.

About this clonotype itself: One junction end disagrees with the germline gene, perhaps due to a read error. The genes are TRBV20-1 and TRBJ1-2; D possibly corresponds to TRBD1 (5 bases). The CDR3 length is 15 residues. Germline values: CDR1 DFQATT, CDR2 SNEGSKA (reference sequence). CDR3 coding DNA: TGCAGGGCTACTCCCACAGGACGAGCTAACTATGGCTACACCTTC. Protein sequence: CRATPTGRANYGYTF.

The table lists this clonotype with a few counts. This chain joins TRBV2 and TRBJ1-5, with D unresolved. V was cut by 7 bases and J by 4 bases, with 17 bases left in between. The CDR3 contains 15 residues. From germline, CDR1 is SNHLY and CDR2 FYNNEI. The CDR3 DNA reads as TGTGCCAGCAAGGTTGAACGGCATCTTAATCAGCCCCAGCATTTT. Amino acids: CASKVERHLNQPQHF.

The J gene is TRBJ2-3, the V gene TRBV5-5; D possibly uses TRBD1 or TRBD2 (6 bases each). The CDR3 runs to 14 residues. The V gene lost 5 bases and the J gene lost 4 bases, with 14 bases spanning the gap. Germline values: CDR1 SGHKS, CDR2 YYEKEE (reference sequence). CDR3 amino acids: CASSLQRGADTQYF. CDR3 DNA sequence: TGTGCCAGCAGTCTCCAGAGGGGGGCAGATACGCAGTATTTT.

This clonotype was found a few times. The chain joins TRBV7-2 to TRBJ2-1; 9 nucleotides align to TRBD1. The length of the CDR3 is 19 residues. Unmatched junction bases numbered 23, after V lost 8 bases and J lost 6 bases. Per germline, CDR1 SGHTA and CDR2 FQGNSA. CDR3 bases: TGTGCCAGCCACACCCCGGGACAGGGTGTTCGGGTAGTGAGCAATGAGCAGTTCTTC. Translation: CASHTPGQGVRVVSNEQFF.

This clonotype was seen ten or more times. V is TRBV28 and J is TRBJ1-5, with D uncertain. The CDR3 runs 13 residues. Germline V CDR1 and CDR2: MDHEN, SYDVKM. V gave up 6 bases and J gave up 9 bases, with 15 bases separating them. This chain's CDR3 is CASSKTLGRPQHF. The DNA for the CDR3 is TGTGCCAGCAGCAAAACCCTCGGTCGGCCCCAGCATTTT.

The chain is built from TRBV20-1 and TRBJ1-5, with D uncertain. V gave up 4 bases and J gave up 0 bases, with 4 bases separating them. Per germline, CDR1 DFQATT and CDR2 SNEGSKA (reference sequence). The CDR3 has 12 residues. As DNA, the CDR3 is TGCAGTGCTAAACATAGCAATCAGCCCCAGCATTTT. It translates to CSAKHSNQPQHF.

CDR3: CASSYWGLNTGELFF. CDR3 nucleotides: TGTGCCAGCAGTTACTGGGGACTTAACACCGGGGAGCTGTTTTTT. This chain joins TRBV6-6 and TRBJ2-2; perhaps TRBD2 as D (6 bases). Trimming cost V 1 base and J 2 bases, with 8 bases left between them. Germline lookup yields CDR1 MNHNY and CDR2 SVGAGI (reference sequence). This CDR3 has 15 amino acids.

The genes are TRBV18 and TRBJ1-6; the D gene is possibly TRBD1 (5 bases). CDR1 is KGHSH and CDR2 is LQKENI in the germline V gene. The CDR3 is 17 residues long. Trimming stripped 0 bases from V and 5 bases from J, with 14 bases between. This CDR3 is CASSPPPGTVDNSPLHF. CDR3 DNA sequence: TGTGCCAGCTCACCACCTCCCGGGACTGTTGATAATTCACCCCTCCACTTT.

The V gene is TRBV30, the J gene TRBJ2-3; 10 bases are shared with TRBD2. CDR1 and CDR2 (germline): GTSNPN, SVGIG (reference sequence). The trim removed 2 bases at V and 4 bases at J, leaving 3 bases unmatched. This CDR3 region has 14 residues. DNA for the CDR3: TGTGCCTGGAGTCGGACTAGCGGATCAGATACGCAGTATTTT. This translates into CAWSRTSGSDTQYF.

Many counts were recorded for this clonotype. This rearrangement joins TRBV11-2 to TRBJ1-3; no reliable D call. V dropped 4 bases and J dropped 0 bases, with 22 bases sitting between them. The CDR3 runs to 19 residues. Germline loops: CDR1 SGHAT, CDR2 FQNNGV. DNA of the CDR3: TGTGCCAGCAGCTCGAGGGCCTGGAGTGGATCACTCTCTGGAAACACCATATATTTT. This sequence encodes CASSSRAWSGSLSGNTIYF.

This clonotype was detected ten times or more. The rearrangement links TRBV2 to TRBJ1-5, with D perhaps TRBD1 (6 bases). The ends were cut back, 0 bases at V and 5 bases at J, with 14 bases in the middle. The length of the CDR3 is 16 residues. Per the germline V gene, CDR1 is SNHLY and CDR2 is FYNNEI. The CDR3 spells CASSEALWDTHQPQHF. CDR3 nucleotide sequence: TGTGCCAGCAGTGAAGCGCTTTGGGACACCCATCAGCCCCAGCATTTT. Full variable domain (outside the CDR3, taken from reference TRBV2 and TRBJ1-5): EPEVTQTPSHQVTQMGQEVILRCVPISNHLYFYWYRQILGQKVEFLVSFYNNEISEKSEIFDDQFSVERPDGSNFTLKIRSTKLEDSAMYFCASSEALWDTHQPQHFGDGTRLSIL.